One and the same sample provided the 18 T cell receptor beta chains below, sequenced in a study of blood T cells in healthy people across ages. A J-beta primer mix and a sample-barcoded 5' primer were used in a second PCR of about 7 to 12 cycles. Each CDR3 protein gets one entry after TCRdb re-called the 5' RACE reads with MiXCR. The top ten clones hold 51% of a sample with about 380,000 distinct CDR3 sequences, about half of them seen once. The specimen sequenced was blood. All receptors come from a man aged 55 to 69 in good health.

About this clonotype: A much bigger clone sits one base away, suggesting this may be a read error. The rearrangement joins TRBV20-1 to TRBJ2-3; TRBD2 is a possible D gene (6 bases). This CDR3 is 12 amino acids long. V shed 3 bases and J shed 4 bases, with 8 bases lying between them. Germline-derived CDR1 and CDR2 are DFQATT and SNEGSKA (reference sequence). CDR3 sequence: CSASGSADTQYF. The CDR3 DNA reads TGCAGTGCTAGCGGGAGCGCAGATACGCAGTATTTT.

A few counts support this clonotype. This rearrangement joins TRBV3-1 to TRBJ1-2; possibly TRBD1 for D (6 bases). Germline V gene lookup returns CDR1 LGHDT and CDR2 YNNKEL (reference sequence). CDR3 length: 15 amino acids. The V end was cut by 8 bases, the J end by 6 bases, with 22 bases between. The CDR3 is CASYTSGKGGNGYTF. DNA of the CDR3: TGTGCCAGCTACACATCCGGGAAGGGGGGGAATGGCTACACCTTC.

This clonotype occurred a few times. The chain is built from TRBV20-1 and TRBJ1-6; the D is unclear. CDR3 length: 14 residues. Germline CDR1 is DFQATT and CDR2 is SNEGSKA (reference sequence). Trimming pared 4 bases from V and 3 bases from J, leaving 10 bases between. The CDR3 loop is CSAIRLGYNSPLHF. The CDR3 coding sequence is TGCAGTGCTATTCGTCTAGGCTATAATTCACCCCTCCACTTT.

Note on this clonotype: A much larger clone is a single base away; this may be a read error. The V gene is TRBV2, the J gene TRBJ2-5; D may be TRBD2 (7 bases). CDR3 size: 15 residues. Per the germline V gene, CDR1 is SNHLY and CDR2 is FYNNEI. V was shortened by 7 bases and J by 11 bases, with 26 bases between the two germline ends. CDR3 sequence (DNA): TGTGCCAGCATTAAAGGGGGGGGCCGTATCAATGAGCAGTACTTC. Translation: CASIKGGGRINEQYF.

On this clonotype: The junction and the germline gene differ at one end; a read error may be behind it. The chain uses TRBV5-1 and TRBJ2-1; 13 bases match TRBD2. The germline CDR1 and CDR2 sequences are SGHRS and YFSETQ. CDR3 length: 16 amino acids. CDR3 loop: CPSSLGTSGTYNEQFF. CDR3 sequence (DNA): TGCCCCAGCAGCTTGGGGACTAGCGGGACCTACAATGAGCAGTTCTTC.

This clonotype was picked up a small number of times. CDR3 nucleotides: TGTGCCAGCAGTTACGCCGGGACTAGTACGGGGGAGCAGTACTTC. Amino acid sequence: CASSYAGTSTGEQYF. The chain carries TRBV6-5 and TRBJ2-7, with TRBD2 matching 8 bases. CDR1 and CDR2 (germline): MNHEY, SVGAGI. J was trimmed by 7 bases and V by 2 bases; bases with no gene match: 10. The CDR3 runs to 15 residues.

The chain carries TRBV7-9 and TRBJ2-3; 8 bases match TRBD2. CDR3 length equals 16 residues. V lost 5 bases and J lost 3; bases outside the gene matches: 10. Germline V CDR1 and CDR2: SEHNR, FQNEAQ (reference sequence). The CDR3, as DNA: TGTGCCAGCAGCCCCCCGGGGCGGGGGGATACAGATACGCAGTATTTT. Its protein product is CASSPPGRGDTDTQYF.

This rearrangement joins TRBV11-3 to TRBJ2-1; D may be TRBD1 (5 bases). V dropped 5 bases and J dropped 7 bases, with 18 bases sitting between them. The CDR3 is 15 residues long. The germline V gene has CDR1 SGHNT and CDR2 YENEEA. As DNA, the CDR3 is TGTGCCAGCAGCCCGGAAGGGGCCGGACGGAATGAGCAGTTCTTC. Translated, it gives CASSPEGAGRNEQFF.

The chain is built from TRBV27 and TRBJ2-1; D may be TRBD1 or TRBD2 (6 bases each). V was cut by 0 bases and J by 3 bases, with 12 bases left in between. The germline gives CDR1 MNHEY, CDR2 SMNVEV (reference sequence). The CDR3 totals 16 residues. The CDR3 DNA follows: TGTGCCAGCAGTTTATCGTACGGGGGCTTCTACAATGAGCAGTTCTTC. Amino acid sequence: CASSLSYGGFYNEQFF.

The genes are TRBV15 and TRBJ2-7; no reliable D call. The CDR3 consists of 13 residues. The germline CDR1 and CDR2 sequences are LNHNV and YYDKDF (reference sequence). Trimming left V 8 bases short and J 0 bases short, with 11 bases between. CDR3 in amino acids: CATSSTYSYEQYF. The DNA of the CDR3 is TGTGCCACCTCGTCCACGTACTCCTACGAGCAGTACTTC.

This clonotype occurred a few times. V is TRBV7-9 and J is TRBJ2-7, with D unresolved. The V and J ends lost 8 bases and 3 bases respectively, with 8 bases between them. The CDR3 totals 11 residues. The germline V gene has CDR1 SEHNR and CDR2 FQNEAQ (reference sequence). The DNA for the CDR3 is TGTGCCAGCGAACTCGGCTACGAGCAGTACTTC. Translated, it gives CASELGYEQYF.

The rearrangement links TRBV6-5 to TRBJ2-2, with 11 bases aligning to TRBD1. The CDR3 has 15 residues. V lost 4 bases, J lost 4 bases, and 2 bases stayed unmatched. Per the germline V gene, CDR1 is MNHEY and CDR2 is SVGAGI. CDR3 DNA: TGTGCCAGCAGTTGGGACAGGGGGGGCACCGGGGAGCTGTTTTTT. Its translation: CASSWDRGGTGELFF.

The chain employs TRBV6-2 or TRBV6-3 and TRBJ2-7, with TRBD2 matching 9 bases. The CDR3 contains 13 residues. CDR1 is MNHEY, CDR2 SVGEGT, per germline. V dropped 8 bases and J dropped 5; count of bases not matched to a gene: 7. CDR3 in amino acids: CASGPSGMNEQYF. CDR3 nucleotide sequence: TGTGCCAGCGGACCTAGCGGGATGAACGAGCAGTACTTC.

Ten or more counts support this clonotype. The chain is built from TRBV7-9 and TRBJ1-2, with D hard to call. CDR3 size: 13 residues. V gave up 1 base and J gave up 6 bases, with 9 bases separating them. The germline CDR1 and CDR2 sequences are SEHNR and FQNEAQ (reference sequence). Written as DNA, the CDR3 is TGTGCCAGCAGCTTAGTGGGGTTGCATGGCTACACCTTC. As protein: CASSLVGLHGYTF.

The chain has TRBV29-1 and TRBJ2-5, with TRBD2 identical over 7 bases. The CDR3 extends over 14 amino acids. Germline V gene lookup returns CDR1 SQVTM and CDR2 ANQGSEA. V lost 4 bases and J lost 3; bases outside the gene matches: 8. CDR3 loop: CSVVVRAGKETQYF. The CDR3 bases are TGCAGCGTTGTCGTCCGAGCGGGGAAAGAGACCCAGTACTTC.

This clonotype was counted a single time. This chain links TRBV29-1 with TRBJ1-2; D remains ambiguous. The germline V gene has CDR1 SQVTM and CDR2 ANQGSEA. V dropped 4 bases and J dropped 4 bases, with 13 bases sitting between them. This CDR3 has 13 amino acids. The CDR3 spells CSVVSRASYGYTF. For the CDR3, the DNA is TGCAGCGTTGTAAGTCGTGCGTCCTATGGCTACACCTTC. The variable domain in full, with the rest retrieved from reference TRBV29-1 and TRBJ1-2, is SAVISQKPSRDICQRGTSLTIQCQVDSQVTMMFWYRQQPGQSLTLIATANQGSEATYESGFVIDKFPISRPNLTFSTLTVSNMSPEDSSIYLCSVVSRASYGYTFGSGTRLTVV.

The chain combines TRBV29-1 with TRBJ2-3, with TRBD2 identical over 12 bases. The CDR3 sequence is 14 residues long. V trimming: 7 bases; J trimming: 0 bases; junction bases outside the gene matches: 2. Per germline, CDR1 SQVTM and CDR2 ANQGSEA. The CDR3 nucleotides read TGCAGCGGAGGACTAGCGGGGAGCACAGATACGCAGTATTTT. Translation: CSGGLAGSTDTQYF.

The table lists this clonotype with a count of one. V is TRBV10-1 and J is TRBJ1-1; the D is unclear. This CDR3 comprises 13 residues. V dropped 3 bases and J dropped 4 bases, with 9 bases sitting between them. The germline gives CDR1 WNHNN, CDR2 SYGVQD (reference sequence). The CDR3 DNA sequence: TGCGCCAGCAGTGAATGGGAAGGCACTGAAGCTTTCTTT. It specifies CASSEWEGTEAFF.